Below are 11 T cell receptor beta chains sequenced from a single sample in a study of T cell repertoires in cytomegalovirus infection. Antigens for these TCRs are unknown. Using its own MiXCR run on the reads, TCRdb lists one record per CDR3 protein. The repertoire includes about 770,000 distinct CDR3 sequences, 25% to 35% of them detected once, and around 13% sits in the top ten. Sample: cultured CD8+ T cells from PBMCs, taken from culture after CMV antigen stimulation. The receptors were gathered from a human donor in good health (CMV status not recorded). Some clones in this sample may be carry-over from other donors' samples.

V and J are TRBV7-6 and TRBJ2-1; possibly TRBD1 for D (7 bases). The CDR3 runs to 12 residues. CDR1 and CDR2 (germline): SGHVS, FNYEAQ. The CDR3 reads CAAGQIDNEQFF. In DNA form, the CDR3 reads TGTGCTGCGGGACAGATAGACAATGAGCAGTTCTTC.

In its sample, this clonotype was seen a few times. This sequence joins TRBV6-5 and TRBJ2-2; possible D gene TRBD1, 6 bases. The CDR3 spans 14 residues. The germline V gene encodes CDR1 MNHEY and CDR2 SVGAGI. V lost 1 base to trimming and J lost 6 bases, with 9 bases between them. CDR3 DNA: TGTGCCAGCAGTTACTTCAGGGGATCCGGGGAGCTGTTTTTT. This encodes CASSYFRGSGELFF.

This rearrangement joins TRBV6-5 to TRBJ2-6; D unresolved. V was cut by 4 bases and J by 1 base, with 11 bases left in between. CDR1 MNHEY and CDR2 SVGAGI come from the germline V gene. This CDR3 contains 16 residues. The CDR3 bases are TGTGCCAGCAGTTCATTTGTAGGGTCTGGGGCCAACGTCCTGACTTTC. It yields the protein CASSSFVGSGANVLTF.

In its sample, this clonotype was seen a few times. The chain employs TRBV13 and TRBJ2-1; 9 bases fit TRBD1. From germline, CDR1 is PRHDT and CDR2 FYEKMQ (reference sequence). V lost 1 base and J lost 4; bases outside the gene matches: 5. The length of the CDR3 is 16 residues. The CDR3 region is CASSLVATGGYNEQFF. In DNA, the CDR3 is TGTGCCAGCAGCTTAGTAGCGACAGGGGGTTACAATGAGCAGTTCTTC.

The chain combines TRBV6-6 with TRBJ2-3, with D hard to call. The CDR3 extends over 13 amino acids. The germline V gene has CDR1 MNHNY and CDR2 SVGAGI (reference sequence). V lost 7 bases and J 6 bases, leaving 14 bases between the germline ends. The CDR3: CASTPILDDTQYF. CDR3 sequence (DNA): TGTGCCAGCACCCCCATTCTAGACGATACGCAGTATTTT.

In its sample, this clonotype was seen many times. The V call is TRBV7-8, the J call TRBJ2-7; maybe TRBD1 (6 bases). The CDR3 runs to 15 residues. Trimming removed 0 bases at V and 2 bases at J, with 11 bases between. From germline, CDR1 is SGHVS and CDR2 FQNEAQ. The CDR3 DNA is TGTGCCAGCAGCTTAGCGGGGGCAGCTACCTACGAGCAGTACGTC. Encoded protein: CASSLAGAATYEQYV.

This clonotype turned up a few times. The chain's CDR3 is CASRIDSLNYGYTF. In DNA, the CDR3 is TGTGCCAGCAGAATCGACAGCCTTAACTATGGCTACACCTTC. The chain recombines TRBV27 with TRBJ1-2; weak D call: TRBD1 (5 bases). Trimming took 6 bases from V and 1 from J, leaving 12 bases between them. Germline V gene sequence: CDR1 MNHEY, CDR2 SMNVEV (reference sequence). This CDR3 has 14 residues.

This clonotype has more than one count but fewer than ten. The gene calls are TRBV27 and TRBJ2-2; 14 bases are a match to TRBD2. Trimming took 5 bases from V and 6 from J; bases not matched to a gene: 5. Germline V lookup: CDR1 MNHEY, CDR2 SMNVEV (reference sequence). This CDR3 region has 16 residues. The CDR3: CASSGGLAGAAGELFF. The CDR3 bases are TGTGCCAGCAGTGGGGGACTAGCGGGGGCCGCCGGGGAGCTGTTTTTT.

The table lists this clonotype with a few counts. V gene TRBV20-1 combines with J gene TRBJ1-2; D not certain. Germline V gene data show CDR1 as DFQATT and CDR2 as SNEGSKA (reference sequence). With 0 bases removed from V and 3 bases from J, the gap between germline ends came to 11 bases. This CDR3 is 14 amino acids long. In DNA, the CDR3 is TGCAGTGCTAGAGATCTGGGGAGAGACTATGGCTACACCTTC. Translating gives CSARDLGRDYGYTF.

The rearrangement joins TRBV6-5 to TRBJ2-7, with D possibly matching TRBD1 (6 bases). The CDR3 length is 15 residues. V lost 6 bases, J lost 3 bases, and 18 bases lay in between. The germline gives CDR1 MNHEY, CDR2 SVGAGI. CDR3 loop: CASRKLGGSSYEQYF. The CDR3 bases are TGTGCCAGCAGGAAATTAGGGGGATCAAGCTACGAGCAGTACTTC.

This clonotype has a handful of counts. This chain links TRBV7-9 with TRBJ2-1; TRBD2 agrees at 9 bases. Trimming at V came to 8 bases and at J to 4 bases, leaving 12 bases not matched to a gene. This CDR3 is 16 amino acids long. Germline assignment: CDR1 SEHNR and CDR2 FQNEAQ (reference sequence). The DNA for the CDR3 is TGTGCCAGCCCGATAGCGGGGGCCTCGGGTTACAATGAGCAGTTCTTC. This translates into CASPIAGASGYNEQFF.